The 3 T cell receptor beta chains in this list originate from one sample, sequenced in a study of blood T cell repertoires in COVID-19. Assay: immunoSEQ multiplex PCR; the TCRdb copy retains only in-frame clones and omits some. The data contain about 400,000 clones, 85% to 90% of them singletons. Source material: peripheral blood. These receptors all come from a human donor in a cohort sampled during active COVID-19.

The chain combines TRBV20-1 with TRBJ2-1; the match to TRBD2 covers 11 bases. V dropped 3 bases and J dropped 8; count of bases not matched to a gene: 12. This CDR3 has 16 amino acids. The germline CDR1 and CDR2 sequences are DFQATT and SNEGSKA (reference sequence). The DNA for the CDR3 is TGCAGTGCTAGTCTGGCTAGCGGGGGGTCTTGGGATGAGCAGTTCTTC. It encodes CSASLASGGSWDEQFF.

As concerns this clone: The same CDR3 can be traced to other DNA sequences in this sample. This sequence joins TRBV18 and TRBJ2-2, with D maybe TRBD1 (6 bases). V lost 3 bases and J 1 base, leaving 9 bases between the germline ends. From germline, CDR1 is KGHSH and CDR2 LQKENI. The CDR3 sequence is 15 residues long. The chain's CDR3 is CASSPPTGNTGELFF. The CDR3 DNA reads as TGTGCCAGCTCACCTCCGACAGGGAACACCGGGGAGCTGTTTTTT.

The chain joins TRBV28 to TRBJ2-7, with TRBD2 identical over 8 bases. The germline V gene has CDR1 MDHEN and CDR2 SYDVKM. V was clipped by 11 bases and J by 4 bases; unmatched bases: 7. The CDR3 consists of 12 residues. CDR3: CAGLTGGYEQYF. The CDR3 DNA sequence: TGTGCCGGACTAACGGGGGGGTACGAGCAGTACTTC.